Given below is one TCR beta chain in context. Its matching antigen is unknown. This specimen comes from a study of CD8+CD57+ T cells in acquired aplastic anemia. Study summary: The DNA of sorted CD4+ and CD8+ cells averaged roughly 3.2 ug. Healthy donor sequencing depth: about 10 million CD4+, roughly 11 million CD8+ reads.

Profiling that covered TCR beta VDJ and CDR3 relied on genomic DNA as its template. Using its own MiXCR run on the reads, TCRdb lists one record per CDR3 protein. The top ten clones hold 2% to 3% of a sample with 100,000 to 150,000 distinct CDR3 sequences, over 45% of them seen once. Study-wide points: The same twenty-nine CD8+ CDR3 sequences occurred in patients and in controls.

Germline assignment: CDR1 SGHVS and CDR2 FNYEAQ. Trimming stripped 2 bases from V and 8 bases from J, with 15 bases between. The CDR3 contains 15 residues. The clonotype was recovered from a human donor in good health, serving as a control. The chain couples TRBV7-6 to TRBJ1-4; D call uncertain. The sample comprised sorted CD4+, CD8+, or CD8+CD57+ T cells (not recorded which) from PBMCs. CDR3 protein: CASSLRAGLREKLFF. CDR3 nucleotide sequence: TGTGCCAGCAGCTTAAGGGCAGGCTTGAGAGAAAAACTGTTTTTT.